The clone carrying this T cell receptor (beta chain) was counted between two and nine times. Within the sample, other DNA sequences also encode this same CDR3. The split of CD4+ cells yielded CD45RA+ naive and CD45RA-negative memory subsets. The record originates from a study of shared clonotypes between healthy human individuals. The CDR3 length is 13 residues. Germline CDR1 MNHEY, CDR2 SMNVEV (reference sequence). Trimming took off 3 bases at V and 6 bases at J, with 11 bases between the two ends. The repertoire was sequenced with immunoSEQ multiplex PCR; TCRdb's copy has only in-frame clones and lacks some. The profile shows a few million clones, about 90% of them singletons.

The sequenced sample was naive CD4+ T cells from PBMCs. The subset denotes: CD45RA+ positively selected. The chain joins TRBV27 to TRBJ1-2; D remains ambiguous. The sequence was collected from a man between 18 and 29 years old in good health. Some clones in this sample may be carry-over from other donors' samples. CDR3 bases: TGTGCCAGCAGTTTTCGGGGAGGAGATGGCTACACCTTC. Encoded protein: CASSFRGGDGYTF.